Listed below are T cell receptor beta chains from one sample, sequenced in a study of glioma-infiltrating T cells after dendritic cell vaccination. Data came from immunoSEQ multiplex PCR; TCRdb stores just in-frame clones and leaves some out. The table includes 50,000 to 60,000 clones, approximately 80% detected once. The sequences come from blood, collected after dendritic cell vaccination. Every receptor here comes from a human donor with glioblastoma. Both conserved end residues are part of each CDR3. D genes are given only for firm matches. The size of a clone is reported for some rows only, either as once, few or many, or as a class for expanded clones.

D gene	V gene	clone size	J gene	CDR3 DNA	CDR3 protein
NA	TRBV2	NA	TRBJ2-5	TGTGCCAGCAGTGGGGCCCGAGGGCGAGAGACCCAGTACTTC	CASSGARGRETQYF
NA	TRBV2	NA	TRBJ2-7	TGTGCCAGCAGTGAACTGTCCTACGAGCAGTACTTC	CASSELSYEQYF
TRBD2	TRBV5-1	NA	TRBJ2-1	TGCGCCAGCAGCTTGGGTCCCGGGACTATTAACAATGAGCAGTTCTTC	CASSLGPGTINNEQFF
TRBD1	TRBV5-6	NA	TRBJ2-7	TGTGCCAGCAGCTTGAGAGGACAGGGGGCCGTATACGAGCAGTACTTC	CASSLRGQGAVYEQYF
NA	TRBV30	NA	TRBJ1-3	TGTGCCACCGCCAGGCCCGGAAACACCATATATTTT	CATARPGNTIYF
NA	TRBV29-1	few	TRBJ1-1	TGCAGCGGGGGACTGAGATCGAACACTGAAGCTTTCTTT	CSGGLRSNTEAFF
TRBD1	TRBV19	few	TRBJ1-1	TGTGCCAGTAGTGTCTGGACAGGGGGTATCACTTTCTTT	CASSVWTGGITFF
TRBD1	TRBV7-2	once	TRBJ1-1	TGTGCCAGCAGCTCTACAGGGGGGAGAGCTTTCTTT	CASSSTGGRAFF
NA	TRBV27	NA	TRBJ1-3	TGTGCCAGCATGGACAACGTCTACTCTGGAAACACCATATATTTT	CASMDNVYSGNTIYF
TRBD2	TRBV12-5	NA	TRBJ2-5	TGTGCTAGTGGTTTGGGCGCGGGACTAGCGATTGGGACCCAGTACTTC	CASGLGAGLAIGTQYF
TRBD1	TRBV5-1	NA	TRBJ2-7	TGCGCCAGCAGCGGGACAGGGGGTACCTACGAGCAGTACTTC	CASSGTGGTYEQYF
TRBD2	TRBV11-2	few	TRBJ2-3	TGTGCCAGCCCGATGGATGCGGGGGATGGCACAGATACGCAGTATTTT	CASPMDAGDGTDTQYF
NA	TRBV5-5	NA	TRBJ1-4	TGTGCCAGCAGCTTAGGGGGTGGTCCAGGGGATGAAAAACTGTTTTTT	CASSLGGGPGDEKLFF
TRBD2	TRBV7-9	NA	TRBJ2-1	TGTGCCAGCGTTCCGACTAGCGGGGTATACAATGAGCAGTTCTTC	CASVPTSGVYNEQFF
NA	TRBV30	few	TRBJ1-6	TGTGCCTGGTCAGACGAGACGGGGAGTTCACCCCTCCACTTT	CAWSDETGSSPLHF
NA	TRBV23-1	few	TRBJ1-1	TGCGCCAGCAGGGGGGTTATGGAGGGGAACACTGAAGCTTTCTTT	CASRGVMEGNTEAFF
TRBD2	TRBV4-1	few	TRBJ2-7	TGCGCCAGCAGCCAAGTGGAGGGGCGGGGGGGCATTTACGAGCAGTACTTC	CASSQVEGRGGIYEQYF
NA	TRBV6-5	once	TRBJ1-5	TGTGCCACGGCCGGGGAGGTGGCCGGGCCCCAGCATTTT	CATAGEVAGPQHF
NA	TRBV19	NA	TRBJ1-2	TGTGCCAGTAGTATAGGGGCAGCCGGCTACTATGGCTACACCTTC	CASSIGAAGYYGYTF
TRBD1	TRBV10-1	NA	TRBJ2-5	TGCGCCAGCAGTGAGTCAGTGACAGGGGAAACCCAGTACTTC	CASSESVTGETQYF
NA	TRBV11-2	once	TRBJ2-1	TGTGCCAGCAGCCTAAACTCCTACAATGAGCAGTTCTTC	CASSLNSYNEQFF
TRBD2	TRBV4-1	NA	TRBJ2-2	TGCGCCAGCAGCCAAGATGGGGTGCCGGGAGGGACGCTGTTTTTT	CASSQDGVPGGTLFF
NA	TRBV7-6	many	TRBJ2-3	TGTGCCAGCAGCTTAGCGGGGCCACGGGCCGATACGCAGTATTTT	CASSLAGPRADTQYF
NA	TRBV4-1	once	TRBJ2-1	TGCGCCAGCAGCCAAGTGTCACTAAATGAGCAGTTCTTC	CASSQVSLNEQFF
TRBD2	TRBV6-1	NA	TRBJ2-1	TGTGCCAGCAGTGTGCGGGGGGCCCTCCTTCTATACAATGAGCAGTTCTTC	CASSVRGALLLYNEQFF
TRBD1	TRBV2	NA	TRBJ2-5	TGTGCCAGGCGGGACAGGGTGCAAGAGACCCAGTACTTC	CARRDRVQETQYF
NA	TRBV4-2	NA	TRBJ2-7	TGTGCCTCCACTAGGCGGGGAGAGTACGAGCAGTACTTC	CASTRRGEYEQYF
NA	TRBV4-2	once	TRBJ1-1	TGTGCCAGCAGCCAACTAGGACAGAATGAAGCTTTCTTT	CASSQLGQNEAFF
NA	TRBV5-6	NA	TRBJ2-5	TGTGCCAGCAGCTTGTCAGATGAGACCCAGTACTTC	CASSLSDETQYF
NA	TRBV9	few	TRBJ2-2	TGTGCCAGCAGCCCGGGGGTTGCCGGGGAGCTGTTTTTT	CASSPGVAGELFF
TRBD2	TRBV27	NA	TRBJ2-1	TGTGCCAGCAGTTTATCGGCACTAGCGGGGGGTCCCTCCTACAATGAGCAGTTCTTC	CASSLSALAGGPSYNEQFF
NA	TRBV19	NA	TRBJ1-2	TGTGCCAGTGCCCCTTACCGAGAAGGGAGCGATGGCTACACCTTC	CASAPYREGSDGYTF
NA	TRBV28	NA	TRBJ1-1	TGTGCCAGCAGTCCAGGGGAGAAGAACACTGAAGCTTTCTTT	CASSPGEKNTEAFF
TRBD1	TRBV18	NA	TRBJ2-6	TGTGCCAGCTCACCACTGGACAGGGGACGCTCTGGGGCCAACGTCCTGACTTTC	CASSPLDRGRSGANVLTF
TRBD2	TRBV27	NA	TRBJ2-2	TGTGCCAGCAGTCTAAGGGTTGGGGGGGGTAGGACCGGGGAGCTGTTTTTT	CASSLRVGGGRTGELFF
TRBD2	TRBV5-1	NA	TRBJ2-3	TGCGCCAGCAGCCCGGTGATTACCGGGGGGACCACAGATACGCAGTATTTT	CASSPVITGGTTDTQYF
NA	TRBV2	NA	TRBJ2-3	TGTGCCAGCAGTGAAGCGGGGAGAGAAGATACGCAGTATTTT	CASSEAGREDTQYF
NA	TRBV4-2	NA	TRBJ1-3	TGTGCCAGCAGCCAGCTAGGGACAACTGGAAACACCATATATTTT	CASSQLGTTGNTIYF
NA	TRBV6-6	NA	TRBJ1-3	TGTGCCAGCAGTTCCCAAGCAGGGCAAACTGGAAACACCATATATTTT	CASSSQAGQTGNTIYF
NA	TRBV7-6	NA	TRBJ1-6	TGTGCCAGCAGCCCCGGCACAGGCTCCTATAATTCACCCCTCCACTTT	CASSPGTGSYNSPLHF
NA	TRBV9	once	TRBJ2-3	TGTGCCAGCAGCTTAGTCGCGGGGCCTGAAGCAGATACGCAGTATTTT	CASSLVAGPEADTQYF
TRBD2	TRBV11-2	NA	TRBJ2-3	TGTGCCAGCAGCCTCAACCTCTTTATAGGGCGGGGGGGTATTGATACGCAGTATTTT	CASSLNLFIGRGGIDTQYF
NA	TRBV14	NA	TRBJ2-4	TGTGCCAGCAGCCAAGATAGGGAGTCCAAAAACATTCAGTACTTC	CASSQDRESKNIQYF
NA	TRBV27	NA	TRBJ2-6	TGTGCCAGCAGTTTATTCACGGGTTCCGGGGCCAACGTCCTGACTTTC	CASSLFTGSGANVLTF
TRBD2	TRBV5-6	NA	TRBJ2-3	TGTGCCAGCAGCCTCTTGGCGGTAGCGGGGGCTAGCACAGATACGCAGTATTTT	CASSLLAVAGASTDTQYF
TRBD2	TRBV5-1	NA	TRBJ2-1	TGCGCCAGCAGCTTAGCTGGGGGGGTCTACAATGAGCAGTTCTTC	CASSLAGGVYNEQFF
NA	TRBV29-1	NA	TRBJ2-1	TGCAGCGTTGAAGAGGGCGGGTTTCGGTTCTTC	CSVEEGGFRFF
NA	TRBV5-1	NA	TRBJ1-1	TGCGCCAGCAGTATCGGGGGGGCGAACACTGAAGCTTTCTTT	CASSIGGANTEAFF
TRBD1	TRBV7-6	NA	TRBJ2-3	TGTGCCAGCAGCTTGACAGGGGTATCCACAGATACGCAGTATTTT	CASSLTGVSTDTQYF
NA	TRBV7-3	once	TRBJ2-6	TGTGCCAGCAGCTTGAATGGACTCTCTGGGGCCAACGTCCTGACTTTC	CASSLNGLSGANVLTF
NA	TRBV5-1	NA	TRBJ2-1	TGCGCCAGCAGTAGCTCGGCTTTAGATGAGCAGTTCTTC	CASSSSALDEQFF
TRBD1	TRBV7-2	few	TRBJ2-7	TGTGCCAGCAGCTGGGACAGGGCCTCCTACGAGCAGTACTTC	CASSWDRASYEQYF
TRBD2	TRBV11-2	NA	TRBJ2-1	TGTGCCAGCAGCTTAGATCGACTAGCCCCATACAATGAGCAGTTCTTC	CASSLDRLAPYNEQFF
TRBD2	TRBV4-1	NA	TRBJ2-3	TGCGCCAGCAGCCAAGATGGGAGCGGGGGGGCCTTAGATACGCAGTATTTT	CASSQDGSGGALDTQYF
NA	TRBV7-2	NA	TRBJ2-1	TGTGCCAGCAGCCCTAGCCTTAGCAGTAGCTCCTACAATGAGCAGTTCTTC	CASSPSLSSSSYNEQFF
TRBD1	TRBV4-2	NA	TRBJ2-7	TGTGCCAGCAGCCAAGAGGACAGGGTGGTCTACGAGCAGTACTTC	CASSQEDRVVYEQYF
TRBD1	TRBV7-2	NA	TRBJ1-6	TGTGCCAGCAGCTTAGCGGTACAGGGGGGCAATTCACCCCTCCACTTT	CASSLAVQGGNSPLHF
NA	TRBV10-2	NA	TRBJ1-1	TGCGCCAGCAGTGAGTCTGGGGGCGAGGCCACTGAAGCTTTCTTT	CASSESGGEATEAFF
NA	TRBV25-1	NA	TRBJ1-2	TGTGCCAGCAGTGGCTCCTCGGGGGTTGGCTACACCTTC	CASSGSSGVGYTF
NA	TRBV30	few	TRBJ1-6	TGTGCCTGGAGCCTTGGCACGGGTAATTCACCCCTCCACTTT	CAWSLGTGNSPLHF